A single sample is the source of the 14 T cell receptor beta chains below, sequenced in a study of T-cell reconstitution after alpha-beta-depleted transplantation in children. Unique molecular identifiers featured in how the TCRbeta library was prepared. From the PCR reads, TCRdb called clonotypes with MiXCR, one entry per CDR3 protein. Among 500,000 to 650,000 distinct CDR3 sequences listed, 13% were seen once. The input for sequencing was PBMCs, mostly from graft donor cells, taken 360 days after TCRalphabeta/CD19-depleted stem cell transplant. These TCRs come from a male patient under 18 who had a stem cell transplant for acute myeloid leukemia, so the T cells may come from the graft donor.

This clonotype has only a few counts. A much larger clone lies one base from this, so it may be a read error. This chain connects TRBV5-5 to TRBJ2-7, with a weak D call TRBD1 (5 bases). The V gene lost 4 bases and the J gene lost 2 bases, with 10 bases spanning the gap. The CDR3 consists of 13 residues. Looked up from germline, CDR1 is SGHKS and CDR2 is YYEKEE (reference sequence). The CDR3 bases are TGTGCCAGCAGCCCCAGGGTTCCCTACGAGCAGTACTTC. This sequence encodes CASSPRVPYEQYF.

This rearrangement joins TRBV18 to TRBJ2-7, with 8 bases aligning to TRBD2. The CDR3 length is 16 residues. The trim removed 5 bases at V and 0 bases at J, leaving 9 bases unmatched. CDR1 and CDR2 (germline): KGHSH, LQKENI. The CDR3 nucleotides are TGTGCCAGCTCAATAGGGGCGGGGGGCCTCTCCTACGAGCAGTACTTC. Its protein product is CASSIGAGGLSYEQYF.

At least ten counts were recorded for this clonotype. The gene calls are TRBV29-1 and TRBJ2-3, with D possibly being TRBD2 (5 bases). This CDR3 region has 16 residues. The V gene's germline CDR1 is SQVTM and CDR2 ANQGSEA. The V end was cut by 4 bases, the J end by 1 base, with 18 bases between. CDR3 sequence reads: CSVATSSNLGTDTQYF. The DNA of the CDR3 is TGCAGCGTTGCCACTAGTAGTAACTTGGGCACAGATACGCAGTATTTT.

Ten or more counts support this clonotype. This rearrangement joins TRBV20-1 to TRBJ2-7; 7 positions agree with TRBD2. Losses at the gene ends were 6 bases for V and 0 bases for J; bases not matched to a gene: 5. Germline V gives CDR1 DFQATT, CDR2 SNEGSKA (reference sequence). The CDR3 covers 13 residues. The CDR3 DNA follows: TGCAGTGCCAGATGGGACTACTCCTACGAGCAGTACTTC. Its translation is CSARWDYSYEQYF.

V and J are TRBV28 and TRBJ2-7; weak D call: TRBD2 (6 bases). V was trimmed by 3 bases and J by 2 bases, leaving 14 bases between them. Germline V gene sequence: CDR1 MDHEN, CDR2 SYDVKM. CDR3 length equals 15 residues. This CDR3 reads CASSFLGSGTYEQYF. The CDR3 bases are TGTGCCAGCAGTTTTCTAGGTAGCGGCACCTACGAGCAGTACTTC.

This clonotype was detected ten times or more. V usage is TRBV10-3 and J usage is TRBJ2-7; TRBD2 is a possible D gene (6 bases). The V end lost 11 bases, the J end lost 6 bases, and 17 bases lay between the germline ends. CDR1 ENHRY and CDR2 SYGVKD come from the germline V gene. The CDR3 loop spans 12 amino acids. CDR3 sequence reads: CALSGGVGEQYF. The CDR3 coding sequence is TGTGCCCTAAGTGGAGGGGTAGGCGAGCAGTACTTC.

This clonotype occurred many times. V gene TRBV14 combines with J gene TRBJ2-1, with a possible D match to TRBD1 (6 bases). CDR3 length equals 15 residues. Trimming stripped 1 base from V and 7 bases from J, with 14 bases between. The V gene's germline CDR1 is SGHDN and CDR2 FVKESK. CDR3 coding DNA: TGTGCCAGCAGCCAAGTGGGGGCTGGCAGGAATGAGCAGTTCTTC. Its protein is CASSQVGAGRNEQFF.

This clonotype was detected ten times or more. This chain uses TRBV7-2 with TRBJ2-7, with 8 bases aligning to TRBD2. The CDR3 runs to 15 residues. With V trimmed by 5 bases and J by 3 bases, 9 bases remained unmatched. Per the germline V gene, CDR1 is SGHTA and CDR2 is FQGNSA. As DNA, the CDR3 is TGTGCCAGCAGCCCCCTAACTAGCGGAATCTACGAGCAGTACTTC. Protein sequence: CASSPLTSGIYEQYF. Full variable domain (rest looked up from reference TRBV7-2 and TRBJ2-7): GAGVSQSPSNKVTEKGKDVELRCDPISGHTALYWYRQSLGQGLEFLIYFQGNSAPDKSGLPSDRFSAERTGGSVSTLTIQRTQQEDSAVYLCASSPLTSGIYEQYFGPGTRLTVT.

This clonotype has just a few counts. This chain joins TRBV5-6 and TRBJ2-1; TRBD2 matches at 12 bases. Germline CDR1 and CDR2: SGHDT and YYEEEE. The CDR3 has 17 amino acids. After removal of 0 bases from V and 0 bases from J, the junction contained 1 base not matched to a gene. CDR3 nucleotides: TGTGCCAGCAGCTTGGCTAGCGGGAGGGACTCCTACAATGAGCAGTTCTTC. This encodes CASSLASGRDSYNEQFF.

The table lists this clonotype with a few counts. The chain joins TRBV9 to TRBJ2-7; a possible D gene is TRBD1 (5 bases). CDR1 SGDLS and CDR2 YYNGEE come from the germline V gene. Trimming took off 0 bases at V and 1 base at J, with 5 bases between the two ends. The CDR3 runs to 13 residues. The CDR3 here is CASSVGQSYEQYF. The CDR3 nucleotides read TGTGCCAGCAGCGTAGGACAGTCCTACGAGCAGTACTTC.

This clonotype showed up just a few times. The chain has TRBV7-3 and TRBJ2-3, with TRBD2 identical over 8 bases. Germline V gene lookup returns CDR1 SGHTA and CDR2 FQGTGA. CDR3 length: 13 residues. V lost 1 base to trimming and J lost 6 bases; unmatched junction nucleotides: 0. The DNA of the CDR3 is TGTGCCAGCAGCTTAAGCGGGAGGGATACGCAGTATTTT. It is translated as CASSLSGRDTQYF. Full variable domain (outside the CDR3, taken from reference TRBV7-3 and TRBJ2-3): GAGVSQTPSNKVTEKGKYVELRCDPISGHTALYWYRQSLGQGPEFLIYFQGTGAADDSGLPNDRFFAVRPEGSVSTLKIQRTERGDSAVYLCASSLSGRDTQYFGPGTRLTVL.

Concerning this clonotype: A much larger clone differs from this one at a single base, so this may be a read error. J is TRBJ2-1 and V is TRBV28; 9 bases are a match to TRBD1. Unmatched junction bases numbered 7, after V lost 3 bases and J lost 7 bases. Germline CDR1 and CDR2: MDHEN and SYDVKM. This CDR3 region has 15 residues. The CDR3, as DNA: TGTGCCAGCAGTTTTGACGGGACAGGGAAAAATGAGCAGTTCTTC. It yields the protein CASSFDGTGKNEQFF.

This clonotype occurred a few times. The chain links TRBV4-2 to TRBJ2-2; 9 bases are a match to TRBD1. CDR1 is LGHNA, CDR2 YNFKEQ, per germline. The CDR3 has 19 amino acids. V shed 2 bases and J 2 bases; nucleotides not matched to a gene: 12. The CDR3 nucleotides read TGTGCCAGCAGCCAACCATCTACAGGGGGCCCTTTAAACACCGGGGAGCTGTTTTTT. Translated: CASSQPSTGGPLNTGELFF.

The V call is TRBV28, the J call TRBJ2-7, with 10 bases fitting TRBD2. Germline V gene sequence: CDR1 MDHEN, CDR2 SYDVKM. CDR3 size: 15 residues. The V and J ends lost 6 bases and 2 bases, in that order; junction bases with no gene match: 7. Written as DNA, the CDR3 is TGTGCCAGCAGAGATTCTAGCGGGAGCCCCTACGAGCAGTACTTC. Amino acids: CASRDSSGSPYEQYF.